This T cell receptor beta chain was profiled in a study of blood T cell repertoires in COVID-19. Germline lookup yields CDR1 SNHLY and CDR2 FYNNEI. This CDR3 contains 15 residues. V gave up 0 bases and J gave up 8 bases, with 13 bases separating them. Libraries were prepared by immunoSEQ multiplex PCR; TCRdb keeps only in-frame clonotypes and omits some of them. The data contain approximately 250,000 clones, 83% of them singletons. The origin of this receptor is a human donor in a cohort sampled during active COVID-19. Sequencing was carried out using peripheral blood. V and J are TRBV2 and TRBJ2-2, with D possibly being TRBD2 (5 bases). CDR3 DNA: TGTGCCAGCAGTGAAGCTAGGACTTCCCAAGGGGAGCTGTTTTTT. It yields the protein CASSEARTSQGELFF.